The T cell receptor beta chain under discussion was sequenced for a study of lymphopenia after photon versus proton radiotherapy. Study-wide results and limits: In patients who died, overall survival fell as post-nadir TCR diversity dropped more. Proton therapy kept repertoires fairly stable, unlike photons, which gained effector/memory cells. After lymphocyte nadir, photon-treated repertoires showed oligoclonal expansion, especially CD8+ Temra.

Method: immunoSEQ multiplex PCR; TCRdb's copy keeps in-frame clones and lacks some. The sample carries roughly 25,000 clones, around 90% recorded once. Germline CDR1 is SEHNR and CDR2 is FQNEAQ (reference sequence). CDR3 length: 13 amino acids. Trimming took off 4 bases at V and 3 bases at J, with 10 bases between the two ends. In the case of this clone: The target antigen is unknown.

The source material was peripheral blood, sampled from a patient treated with photon-based radiotherapy. The source of this sequence is a woman in her fifties or sixties with cholangiocarcinoma. The chain recombines TRBV7-9 with TRBJ2-7, with D uncertain. The CDR3 region is CASSSGQSYEQYF. CDR3 DNA: TGTGCCAGCAGCTCCGGGCAGAGCTACGAGCAGTACTTC.